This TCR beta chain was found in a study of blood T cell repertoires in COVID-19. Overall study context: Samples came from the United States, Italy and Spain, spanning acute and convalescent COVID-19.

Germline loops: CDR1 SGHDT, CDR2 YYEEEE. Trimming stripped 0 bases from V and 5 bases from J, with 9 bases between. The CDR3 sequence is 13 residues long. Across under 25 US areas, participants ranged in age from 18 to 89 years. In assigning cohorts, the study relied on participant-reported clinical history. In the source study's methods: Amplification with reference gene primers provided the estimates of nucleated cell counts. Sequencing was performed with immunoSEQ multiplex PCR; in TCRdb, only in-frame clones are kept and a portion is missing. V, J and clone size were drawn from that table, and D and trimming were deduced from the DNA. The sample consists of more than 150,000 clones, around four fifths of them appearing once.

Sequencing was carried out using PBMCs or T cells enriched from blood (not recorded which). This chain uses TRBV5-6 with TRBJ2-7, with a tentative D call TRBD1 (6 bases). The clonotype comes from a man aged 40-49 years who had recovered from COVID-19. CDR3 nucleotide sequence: TGTGCCAGCAGCTTGGACAGGGTTAACGAGCAGTACGTC. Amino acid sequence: CASSLDRVNEQYV.